This is a list of T cell receptor beta chains from one sample in a study of blood T cell repertoires in COVID-19. Measured with immunoSEQ multiplex PCR; TCRdb has only the in-frame clones, and not every one. In the table there are about 32,000 clones, 90% of which are singletons. Sequencing was performed on peripheral blood. All receptors come from a man aged 65 to 85 with active or convalescent COVID-19. Both conserved end residues are part of each CDR3. D genes are given only for firm matches. Size tells how often a clone was seen (once, few, many) or the class of an expanded clone, and some rows leave it out.

size | D | J | V | CDR3 | DNA
. | . | TRBJ1-1 | TRBV5-4 | CASSFSNRNTEAFF | TGTGCCAGCAGCTTTAGTAACAGGAACACTGAAGCTTTCTTT
once | TRBD1 | TRBJ1-4 | TRBV28 | CASSTPGQGLELFF | TGTGCCAGCAGTACCCCGGGACAGGGCTTGGAACTGTTTTTT
once | . | TRBJ1-2 | TRBV6-6 | CASSYGRAYGYTF | TGTGCCAGCAGTTACGGCAGGGCCTATGGCTACACCTTC
. | TRBD1 | TRBJ2-7 | TRBV12-3/TRBV12-4 | CASSFEGAVEQYF | TGTGCCAGCAGTTTTGAGGGGGCTGTCGAGCAGTACTTC
. | TRBD2 | TRBJ2-5 | TRBV4-3 | CASSQELGGGETQYF | TGCGCCAGCAGCCAAGAACTGGGGGGGGGAGAGACCCAGTACTTC
. | . | TRBJ1-4 | TRBV2 | CASSEASFGGRFEKLFF | TGTGCCAGCAGTGAAGCGAGCTTCGGGGGGCGGTTTGAAAAACTGTTTTTT
. | . | TRBJ1-1 | TRBV6-5 | CASSLAGVTEAFF | TGTGCCAGCTCTCTTGCAGGGGTCACTGAAGCTTTCTTT
once | . | TRBJ2-3 | TRBV9 | CASSANPLGGTDTQYF | TGTGCCAGCAGCGCAAACCCTTTAGGAGGGACAGATACGCAGTATTTT
. | TRBD1 | TRBJ1-2 | TRBV2 | CASNSGTGGYGYTF | TGTGCCAGCAATTCCGGGACAGGGGGCTATGGCTACACCTTC
. | TRBD2 | TRBJ2-3 | TRBV5-1 | CASSLAPAGGTDTQYF | TGCGCCAGCAGCTTGGCGCCAGCGGGGGGCACAGATACGCAGTATTTT
. | TRBD1 | TRBJ1-4 | TRBV25-1 | CASSVSRQGNSEKLFF | TGTGCCAGCAGTGTCTCGAGACAGGGGAACTCTGAAAAACTGTTTTTT
. | TRBD2 | TRBJ2-5 | TRBV6-2/TRBV6-3 | CASSYSAAGGWETQYF | TGTGCCAGCAGTTACTCGGCGGCGGGAGGATGGGAGACCCAGTACTTC
. | . | TRBJ1-1 | TRBV4-2 | CASSLNRDLVYDTEAFF | TGTGCCAGCAGCTTAAACCGGGACTTGGTATATGACACTGAAGCTTTCTTT
. | . | TRBJ1-5 | TRBV6-1 | CASSEGAQIGQPQHF | TGTGCCAGCAGTGAGGGGGCACAGATAGGTCAGCCCCAGCATTTT
once | TRBD1 | TRBJ1-1 | TRBV6-1 | CASSEEGGSWDSRNTEAFF | TGTGCCAGCAGTGAAGAGGGGGGATCTTGGGACAGTCGAAACACTGAAGCTTTCTTT
. | . | TRBJ2-5 | TRBV5-1 | CASSLAGVAGQETQYF | TGCGCCAGCAGCTTGGCCGGAGTAGCGGGACAGGAGACCCAGTACTTC
. | TRBD1 | TRBJ1-1 | TRBV6-6 | CASSRDRNPAFF | TGTGCCAGCAGCCGGGACAGAAACCCCGCTTTCTTT
. | . | TRBJ1-1 | TRBV6-5 | CASSFTGFRTEAFF | TGTGCCAGCAGTTTCACAGGGTTTCGGACTGAAGCTTTCTTT
. | TRBD1 | TRBJ1-4 | TRBV5-1 | CASSGGTGLNEKLFF | TGCGCCAGCAGCGGGGGGACAGGACTTAATGAAAAACTGTTTTTT
once | TRBD1 | TRBJ2-1 | TRBV7-9 | CASSLSGQGAYNEQFF | TGTGCCAGCAGCTTATCTGGGCAGGGGGCCTACAATGAGCAGTTCTTC
. | . | TRBJ1-2 | TRBV24-1 | CATSELGAPLIAYGYTF | TGTGCCACCAGTGAACTGGGGGCGCCCCTCATTGCTTATGGCTACACCTTC
. | . | TRBJ2-5 | TRBV4-1 | CASSPATGLAELETQYF | TGCGCCAGCAGCCCCGCGACAGGCCTAGCGGAACTAGAGACCCAGTACTTC
. | . | TRBJ1-2 | TRBV6-2/TRBV6-3 | CASSYKGVAYGYTF | TGTGCCAGCAGTTACAAGGGGGTCGCCTATGGCTACACCTTC
. | . | TRBJ1-2 | TRBV7-9 | CASSLSGAAGGDLGYTF | TGTGCCAGCAGCTTATCTGGCGCGGCGGGAGGAGATTTAGGCTACACCTTC
. | TRBD1 | TRBJ1-4 | TRBV5-1 | CASSRTGGGTNEKLFF | TGCGCCAGCAGCCGGACAGGCGGCGGCACTAATGAAAAACTGTTTTTT
. | . | TRBJ1-1 | TRBV2 | CASRASGIPEAFF | TGTGCCAGCAGAGCCTCAGGGATCCCTGAAGCTTTCTTT
. | . | TRBJ2-1 | TRBV5-4 | CASSLVRGSLNEQFF | TGTGCCAGCAGCTTGGTGCGGGGATCCCTCAATGAGCAGTTCTTC
once | . | TRBJ1-2 | TRBV4-3 | CASSEGAGQGILRGYTF | TGCGCCAGCAGCGAGGGAGCGGGACAAGGGATCTTGCGTGGCTACACCTTC
. | . | TRBJ2-5 | TRBV18 | CASSPSREETQYF | TGTGCCAGCTCACCATCCCGTGAAGAGACCCAGTACTTC
. | . | TRBJ1-5 | TRBV27 | CASSFTGGVSNQPQHF | TGTGCCAGCAGTTTCACGGGGGGGGTGAGCAATCAGCCCCAGCATTTT
. | . | TRBJ1-2 | TRBV21-1 | CASSKGSPGTGGRGDYGYTF | TGTGCCAGCAGCAAAGGGAGCCCCGGGACAGGGGGCAGGGGGGACTATGGCTACACCTTC
. | . | TRBJ1-3 | TRBV29-1 | CSVEGGSSGNTIYF | TGCAGCGTTGAAGGTGGGAGCTCTGGAAACACCATATATTTT
. | . | TRBJ1-2 | TRBV28 | CASSSDTLYGYTF | TGTGCCAGCAGCTCAGACACCCTGTACGGCTACACCTTC
once | . | TRBJ1-5 | TRBV30 | CAWTTDTNQPQHF | TGTGCCTGGACCACGGACACGAATCAGCCCCAGCATTTT
. | TRBD1 | TRBJ1-1 | TRBV6-5 | CASIPGGNTEAFF | TGTGCCAGCATACCAGGGGGGAACACTGAAGCTTTCTTT
. | . | TRBJ2-2 | TRBV9 | CASRRGGAGTGELFF | TGTGCCAGCAGACGCGGAGGGGCGGGCACCGGGGAGCTGTTTTTT
. | TRBD1 | TRBJ1-2 | TRBV6-6 | CASSYSQGQLYGYTF | TGTGCCAGCAGTTACTCTCAGGGACAGCTTTATGGCTACACCTTC
. | . | TRBJ2-1 | TRBV6-6 | CASSYGRDEQFF | TGTGCCAGCAGTTATGGGCGGGATGAGCAGTTCTTC
. | . | TRBJ1-6 | TRBV6-5 | CASRDPGQHNSPLHF | TGTGCCAGCAGGGATCCAGGACAGCATAATTCACCCCTCCACTTT
. | . | TRBJ2-3 | TRBV9 | CASSVATSTDTQYF | TGTGCCAGCAGCGTAGCGACAAGTACAGATACGCAGTATTTT
. | TRBD2 | TRBJ2-1 | TRBV6-2/TRBV6-3 | CASSSMSGVGSYNEQFF | TGTGCCAGCAGTTCCATGAGCGGGGTGGGTTCCTACAATGAGCAGTTCTTC
. | . | TRBJ1-1 | TRBV19 | CASSKQGVGTEAFF | TGTGCCAGTAGCAAACAGGGAGTGGGCACTGAAGCTTTCTTT
. | . | TRBJ2-5 | TRBV5-1 | CASKGVDAETQYF | TGCGCCAGCAAAGGAGTGGATGCGGAGACCCAGTACTTC
once | TRBD1 | TRBJ1-2 | TRBV11-2 | CASSPRTGAGYGYTF | TGTGCCAGCAGCCCGAGGACAGGGGCTGGGTATGGCTACACCTTC
. | . | TRBJ2-7 | TRBV5-1 | CASSSQTGYEQYF | TGCGCCAGCAGCTCCCAGACAGGCTACGAGCAGTACTTC
. | TRBD1 | TRBJ1-3 | TRBV28 | CASSQRDRGNTIYF | TGTGCCAGCAGTCAGCGGGACAGGGGAAACACCATATATTTT
once | TRBD1 | TRBJ2-5 | TRBV19 | CASSQGAALRTETQYF | TGTGCCAGTTCACAGGGGGCAGCCTTGAGAACGGAGACCCAGTACTTC
. | TRBD1 | TRBJ2-7 | TRBV28 | CATVGTGTYEQYF | TGTGCCACCGTCGGGACAGGTACCTACGAGCAGTACTTC
. | . | TRBJ1-3 | TRBV5-1 | CASSLEPQGSHSGNTIYF | TGCGCCAGCAGCTTGGAACCCCAGGGTTCTCATTCTGGAAACACCATATATTTT
. | . | TRBJ2-2 | TRBV19 | CAGRRGLWTGELFF | TGTGCCGGAAGGAGGGGGCTATGGACCGGGGAGCTGTTTTTT
. | . | TRBJ1-5 | TRBV28 | CASRRTLPNQPQHF | TGTGCCAGCAGGAGGACACTTCCTAATCAGCCCCAGCATTTT